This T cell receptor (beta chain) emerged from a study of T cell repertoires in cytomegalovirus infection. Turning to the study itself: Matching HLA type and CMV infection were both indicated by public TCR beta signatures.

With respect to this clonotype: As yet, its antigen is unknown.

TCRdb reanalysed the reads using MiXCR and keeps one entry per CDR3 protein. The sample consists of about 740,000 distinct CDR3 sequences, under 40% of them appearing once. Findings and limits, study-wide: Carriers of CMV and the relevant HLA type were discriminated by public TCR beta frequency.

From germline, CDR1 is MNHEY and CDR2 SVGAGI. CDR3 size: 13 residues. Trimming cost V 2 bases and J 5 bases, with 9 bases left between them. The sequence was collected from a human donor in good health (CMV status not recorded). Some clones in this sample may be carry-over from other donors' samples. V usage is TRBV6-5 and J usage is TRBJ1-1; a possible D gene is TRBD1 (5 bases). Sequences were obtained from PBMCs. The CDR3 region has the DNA TGTGCCAGCAGTTACGGGGGAAGGACTGAAGCTTTCTTT. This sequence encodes CASSYGGRTEAFF.